This T cell receptor (beta chain) was recorded in a study of human T cells and chemical hapten exposure. About the research overall: The upper back received 0.01% DPC by patch testing, with results read at 6 days.

The library put unique molecular identifiers onto individual cDNA molecules. Using its own MiXCR run on the RACE reads, TCRdb lists one record per CDR3 protein. The data show roughly 92,000 distinct CDR3 sequences, with about an eighth seen just once and 2.5% to 3.5% held by the top ten. Noted time point: patch test 2, 6 weeks after DPC sensitization. Treatment noted: therapeutic diphenylcyclopropenone sensitization with weekly scalp DPC. This clonotype has only a few counts. V shed 5 bases and J shed 6 bases, with 16 bases lying between them. CDR1 and CDR2 from the germline V gene are SGHAT and FQNNGV. The CDR3 spans 15 residues.

The chain couples TRBV11-2 to TRBJ2-2, with D perhaps assigned TRBD1 or TRBD2 (5 bases each). This specimen consisted of whole blood, obtained in connection with sensitization to the hapten diphenylcyclopropenone (DPC). The clonotype was recovered from a woman in her thirties or forties with alopecia areata. Some clones in this sample may be carry-over from other donors' samples. This CDR3 reads CASSREGPVPGELFF. CDR3 coding DNA: TGTGCCAGCAGCCGTGAGGGGCCGGTACCCGGGGAGCTGTTTTTT.